Sequencing of this T cell receptor beta chain was carried out in a study of blood T cell repertoires in COVID-19. As originally analysed: Amplification from reference gene primers served as the basis for estimated nucleated cell counts. Repertoires were generated with immunoSEQ multiplex PCR, while TCRdb's copy carries only in-frame clones and drops some. The V and J calls and the clone size are those of that table, but D and trimming were determined from the DNA. There are approximately 240,000 clones in the sample; 92% occur only once, and roughly 0.79% lies in the top ten. Seattle patient enrollment occurred during active infection, with longitudinal follow-up thereafter. V was cut by 7 bases and J by 2 bases, with 13 bases left in between. The CDR3 is made up of 14 amino acids. Germline V gene lookup returns CDR1 MNHEY and CDR2 SVGAGI. This clone was recorded once.

The source is a man aged 25-40 years with COVID-19, enrolled during active disease. Sequenced sample: peripheral blood. V usage is TRBV6-5 and J usage is TRBJ2-3, with D possibly being TRBD2 (6 bases). CDR3 loop: CASTVAGTTDTQYF. CDR3 bases: TGTGCCAGCACCGTGGCGGGGACCACAGATACGCAGTATTTT.